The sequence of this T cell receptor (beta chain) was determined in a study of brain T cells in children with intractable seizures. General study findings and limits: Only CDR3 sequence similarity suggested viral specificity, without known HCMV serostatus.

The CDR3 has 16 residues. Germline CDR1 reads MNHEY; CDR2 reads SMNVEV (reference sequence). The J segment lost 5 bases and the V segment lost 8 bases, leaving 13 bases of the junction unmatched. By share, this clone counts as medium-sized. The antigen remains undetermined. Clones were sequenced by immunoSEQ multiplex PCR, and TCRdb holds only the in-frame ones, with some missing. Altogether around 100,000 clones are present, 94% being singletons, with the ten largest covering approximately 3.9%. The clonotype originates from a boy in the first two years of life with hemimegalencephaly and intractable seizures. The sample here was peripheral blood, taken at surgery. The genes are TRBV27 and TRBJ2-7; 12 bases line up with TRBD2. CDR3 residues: CASRRSPSGRAHEQYF. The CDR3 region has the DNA TGTGCCAGCCGGAGATCCCCTAGCGGGAGGGCCCACGAGCAGTACTTC.